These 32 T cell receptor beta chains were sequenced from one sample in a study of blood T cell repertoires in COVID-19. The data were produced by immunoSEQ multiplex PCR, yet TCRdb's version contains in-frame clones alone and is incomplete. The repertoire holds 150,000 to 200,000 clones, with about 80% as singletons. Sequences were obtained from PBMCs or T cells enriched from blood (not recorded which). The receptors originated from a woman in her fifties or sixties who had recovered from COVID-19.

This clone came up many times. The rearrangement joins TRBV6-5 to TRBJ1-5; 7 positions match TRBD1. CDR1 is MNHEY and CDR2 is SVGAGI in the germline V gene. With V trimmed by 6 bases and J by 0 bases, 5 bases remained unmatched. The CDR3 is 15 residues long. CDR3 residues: CASSRYRGSNQPQHF. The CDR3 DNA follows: TGTGCCAGCAGCCGCTACAGGGGTAGCAATCAGCCCCAGCATTTT.

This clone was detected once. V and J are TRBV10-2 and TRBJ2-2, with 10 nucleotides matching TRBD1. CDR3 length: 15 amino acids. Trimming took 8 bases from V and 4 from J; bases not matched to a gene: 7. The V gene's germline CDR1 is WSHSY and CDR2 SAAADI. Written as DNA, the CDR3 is TGCGCCAGCCACGACAGGGGGCGAGGCACCGGGGAGCTGTTTTTT. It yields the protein CASHDRGRGTGELFF.

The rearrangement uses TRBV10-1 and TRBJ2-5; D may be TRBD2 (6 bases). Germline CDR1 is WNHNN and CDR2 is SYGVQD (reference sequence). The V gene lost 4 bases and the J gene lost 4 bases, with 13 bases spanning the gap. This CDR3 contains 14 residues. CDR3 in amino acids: CASSGSGRRETQYF. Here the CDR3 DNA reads TGCGCCAGCAGTGGTTCGGGGAGGAGAGAGACCCAGTACTTC.

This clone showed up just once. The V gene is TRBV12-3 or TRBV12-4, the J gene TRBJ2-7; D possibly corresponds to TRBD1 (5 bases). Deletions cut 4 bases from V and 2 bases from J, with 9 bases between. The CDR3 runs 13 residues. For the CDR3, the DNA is TGTGCCAGCAGTTCAGGGATGACCTACGAGCAGTACTTC. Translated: CASSSGMTYEQYF.

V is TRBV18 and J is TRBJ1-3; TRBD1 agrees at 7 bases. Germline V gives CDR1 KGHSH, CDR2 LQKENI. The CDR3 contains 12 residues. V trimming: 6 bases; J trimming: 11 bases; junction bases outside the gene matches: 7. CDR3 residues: CASSPNRGPIYF. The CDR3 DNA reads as TGTGCCAGCTCGCCCAACAGGGGTCCCATATATTTT.

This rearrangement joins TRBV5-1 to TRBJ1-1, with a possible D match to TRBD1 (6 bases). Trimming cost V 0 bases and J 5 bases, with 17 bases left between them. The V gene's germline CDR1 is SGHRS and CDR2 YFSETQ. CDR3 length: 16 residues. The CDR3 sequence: CASSLAGEGVGTEAFF. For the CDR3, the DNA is TGCGCCAGCAGCTTGGCCGGGGAGGGGGTAGGGACTGAAGCTTTCTTT. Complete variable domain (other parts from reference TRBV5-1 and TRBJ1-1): KAGVTQTPRYLIKTRGQQVTLSCSPISGHRSVSWYQQTPGQGLQFLFEYFSETQRNKGNFPGRFSGRQFSNSRSEMNVSTLELGDSALYLCASSLAGEGVGTEAFFGQGTRLTVV.

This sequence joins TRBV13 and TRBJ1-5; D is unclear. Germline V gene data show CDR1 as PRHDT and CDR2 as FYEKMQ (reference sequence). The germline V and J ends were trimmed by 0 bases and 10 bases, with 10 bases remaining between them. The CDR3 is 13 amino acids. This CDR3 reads CASSLGRVSPQHF. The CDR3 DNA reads TGTGCCAGCAGCTTAGGGAGGGTCTCTCCCCAGCATTTT. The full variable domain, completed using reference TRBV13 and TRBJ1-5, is AAGVIQSPRHLIKEKRETATLKCYPIPRHDTVYWYQQGPGQDPQFLISFYEKMQSDKGSIPDRFSAQQFSDYHSELNMSSLELGDSALYFCASSLGRVSPQHFGDGTRLSIL.

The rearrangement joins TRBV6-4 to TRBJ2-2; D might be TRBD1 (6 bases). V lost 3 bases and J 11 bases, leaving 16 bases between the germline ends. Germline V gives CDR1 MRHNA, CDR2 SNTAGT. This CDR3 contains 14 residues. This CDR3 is CASSELQGHGELFF. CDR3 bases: TGTGCCAGCAGTGAATTACAGGGCCATGGAGAGCTGTTTTTT.

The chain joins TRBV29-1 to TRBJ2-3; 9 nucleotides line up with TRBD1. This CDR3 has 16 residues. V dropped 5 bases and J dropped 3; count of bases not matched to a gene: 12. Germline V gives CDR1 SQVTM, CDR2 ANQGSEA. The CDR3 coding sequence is TGCAGCGTTTCCGGTTCCGGGACAGGGAGGACAGATACGCAGTATTTT. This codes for CSVSGSGTGRTDTQYF.

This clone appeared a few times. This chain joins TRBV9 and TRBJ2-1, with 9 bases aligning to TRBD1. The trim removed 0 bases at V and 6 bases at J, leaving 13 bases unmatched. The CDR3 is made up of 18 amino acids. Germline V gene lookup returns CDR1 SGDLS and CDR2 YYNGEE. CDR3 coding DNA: TGTGCCAGCAGCGTAGCTTTATCGGGGTGGGACAGGGTCAATGAGCAGTTCTTC. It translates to CASSVALSGWDRVNEQFF. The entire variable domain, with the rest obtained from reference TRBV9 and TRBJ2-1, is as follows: DSGVTQTPKHLITATGQRVTLRCSPRSGDLSVYWYQQSLDQGLQFLIQYYNGEERAKGNILERFSAQQFPDLHSELNLSSLELGDSALYFCASSVALSGWDRVNEQFFGPGTRLTVL.

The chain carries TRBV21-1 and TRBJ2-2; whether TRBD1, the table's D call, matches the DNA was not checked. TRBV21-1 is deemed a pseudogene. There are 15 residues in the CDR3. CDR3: CASSKDRVLPGELFF. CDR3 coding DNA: TGTGCCAGCAGCAAGGACAGGGTGCTTCCCGGGGAGCTGTTTTTT.

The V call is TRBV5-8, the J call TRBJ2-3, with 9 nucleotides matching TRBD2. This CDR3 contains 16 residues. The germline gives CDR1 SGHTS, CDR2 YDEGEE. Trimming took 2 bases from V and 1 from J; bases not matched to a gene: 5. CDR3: CASSLERGARTDTQYF. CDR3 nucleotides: TGTGCCAGCAGCTTAGAGCGGGGGGCCCGCACAGATACGCAGTATTTT.

CDR3 bases: TGCAGTGCTAGTCCCACAGGCTCAATCACAGATACGCAGTATTTT. Translated, it gives CSASPTGSITDTQYF. This chain connects TRBV20-1 to TRBJ2-3, with D tentatively TRBD1 (5 bases). The V gene lost 3 bases and the J gene lost 2 bases, with 15 bases spanning the gap. The V gene's germline CDR1 is DFQATT and CDR2 SNEGSKA (reference sequence). The CDR3 extends over 15 amino acids.

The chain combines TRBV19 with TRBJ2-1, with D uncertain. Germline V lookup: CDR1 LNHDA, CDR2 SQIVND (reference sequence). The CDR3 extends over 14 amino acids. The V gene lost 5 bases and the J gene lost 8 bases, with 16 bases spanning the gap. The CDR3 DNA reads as TGTGCCAGTAGTCCCCTACGCAGCGTAGATGAGCAGTTCTTC. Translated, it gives CASSPLRSVDEQFF.

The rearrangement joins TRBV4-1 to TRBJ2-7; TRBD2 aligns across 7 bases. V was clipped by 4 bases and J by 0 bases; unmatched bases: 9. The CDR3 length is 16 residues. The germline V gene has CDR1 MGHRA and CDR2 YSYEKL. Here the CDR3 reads CASSPATGGVSYEQYF. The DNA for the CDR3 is TGCGCCAGCAGCCCAGCAACGGGGGGTGTCTCCTACGAGCAGTACTTC.

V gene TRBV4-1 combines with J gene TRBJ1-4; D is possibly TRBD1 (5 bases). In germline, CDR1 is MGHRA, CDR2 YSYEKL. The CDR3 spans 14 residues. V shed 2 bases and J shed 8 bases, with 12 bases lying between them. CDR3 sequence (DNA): TGCGCCAGCAGCCAATATCCAGACAGCGAAAAACTGTTTTTT. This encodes CASSQYPDSEKLFF.

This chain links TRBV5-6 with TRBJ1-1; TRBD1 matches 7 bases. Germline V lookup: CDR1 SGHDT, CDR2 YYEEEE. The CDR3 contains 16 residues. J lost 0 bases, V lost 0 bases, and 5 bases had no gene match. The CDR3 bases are TGTGCCAGCAGCTTGGCCGGGACAGCTCTGAACACTGAAGCTTTCTTT. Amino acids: CASSLAGTALNTEAFF.

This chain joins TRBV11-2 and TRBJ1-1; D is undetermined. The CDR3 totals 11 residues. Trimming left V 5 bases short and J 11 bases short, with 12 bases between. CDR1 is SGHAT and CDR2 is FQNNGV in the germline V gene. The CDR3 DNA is TGTGCCAGCAGCAATCCCCTCGAGGCTTTCTTT. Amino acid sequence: CASSNPLEAFF.

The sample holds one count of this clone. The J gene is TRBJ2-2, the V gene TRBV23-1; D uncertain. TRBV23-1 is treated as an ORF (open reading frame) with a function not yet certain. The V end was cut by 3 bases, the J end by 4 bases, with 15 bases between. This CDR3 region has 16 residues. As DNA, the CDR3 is TGCGCCAGCAGTCAGACAACAGAATCGACCACCGGGGAGCTGTTTTTT. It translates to CASSQTTESTTGELFF.

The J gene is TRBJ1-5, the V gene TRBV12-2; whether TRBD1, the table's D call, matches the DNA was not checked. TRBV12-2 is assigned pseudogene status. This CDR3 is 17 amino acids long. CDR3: CASRLTGPRGPNQPQHF. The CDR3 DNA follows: TGTGCAAGTCGCTTAACCGGACCCAGGGGCCCCAATCAGCCCCAGCATTTT.

The chain's CDR3 is CASSEWMEGAYEQYF. CDR3 bases: TGTGCCAGCAGTGAATGGATGGAGGGAGCCTACGAGCAGTACTTC. The chain uses TRBV6-1 and TRBJ2-7, with D possibly matching TRBD2 (6 bases). The germline gives CDR1 MNHNS, CDR2 SASEGT. Deletions cut 2 bases from V and 2 bases from J, with 13 bases between. The CDR3 has 15 residues.

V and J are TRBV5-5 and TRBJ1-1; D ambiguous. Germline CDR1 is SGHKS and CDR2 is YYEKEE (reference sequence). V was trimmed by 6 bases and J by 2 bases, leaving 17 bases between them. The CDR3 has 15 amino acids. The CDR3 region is CASTLKAGLNTEAFF. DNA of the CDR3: TGTGCCAGCACCCTAAAGGCAGGCCTTAACACTGAAGCTTTCTTT.

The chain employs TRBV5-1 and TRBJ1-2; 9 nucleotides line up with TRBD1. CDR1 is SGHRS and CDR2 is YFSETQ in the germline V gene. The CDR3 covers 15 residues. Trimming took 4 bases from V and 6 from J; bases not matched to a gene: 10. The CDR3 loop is CASSVVGTGRDGYTF. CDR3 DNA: TGCGCCAGCAGCGTGGTAGGGACAGGGCGCGATGGCTACACCTTC.

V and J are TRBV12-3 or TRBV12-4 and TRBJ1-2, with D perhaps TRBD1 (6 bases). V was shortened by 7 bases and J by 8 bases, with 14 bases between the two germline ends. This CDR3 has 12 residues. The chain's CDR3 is CASTPRGRGYTF. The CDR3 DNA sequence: TGTGCCAGCACCCCCAGGGGCCGGGGCTACACCTTC.

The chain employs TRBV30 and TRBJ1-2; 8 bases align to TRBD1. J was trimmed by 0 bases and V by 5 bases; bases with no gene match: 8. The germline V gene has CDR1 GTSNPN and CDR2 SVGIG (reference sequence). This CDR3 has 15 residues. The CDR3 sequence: CAWAGQAIANYGYTF. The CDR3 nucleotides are TGTGCCTGGGCGGGACAGGCGATAGCTAACTATGGCTACACCTTC.

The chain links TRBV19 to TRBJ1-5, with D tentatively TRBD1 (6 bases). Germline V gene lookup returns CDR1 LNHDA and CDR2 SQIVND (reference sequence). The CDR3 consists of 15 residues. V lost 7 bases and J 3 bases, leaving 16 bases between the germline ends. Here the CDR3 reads CASNRRGADNQPQHF. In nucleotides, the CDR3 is TGTGCCAGTAACAGACGGGGGGCAGACAATCAGCCCCAGCATTTT.

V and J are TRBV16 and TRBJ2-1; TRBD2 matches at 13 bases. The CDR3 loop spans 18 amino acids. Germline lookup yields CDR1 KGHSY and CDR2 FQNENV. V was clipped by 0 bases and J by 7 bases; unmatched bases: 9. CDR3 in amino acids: CASSQSRTSGGSHNEQFF. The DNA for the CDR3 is TGTGCCAGCAGCCAATCAAGGACTAGCGGGGGTTCACATAATGAGCAGTTCTTC.

The CDR3 protein is CASSPSGFVNEKLFF. The CDR3 coding sequence is TGTGCCAGCAGCCCGTCCGGGTTCGTTAATGAAAAACTGTTTTTT. The chain has TRBV7-8 and TRBJ1-4; D gene unclear. Germline V CDR1 and CDR2: SGHVS, FQNEAQ. There are 15 residues in the CDR3. Between the trimmed V and J ends, which lost 5 bases and 4 bases, there was a span of 14 bases.

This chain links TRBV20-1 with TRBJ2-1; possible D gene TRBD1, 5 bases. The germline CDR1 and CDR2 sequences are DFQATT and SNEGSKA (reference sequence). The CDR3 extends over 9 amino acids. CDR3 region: CKGALRQFF. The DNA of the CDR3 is TGCAAAGGGGCCCTGAGGCAGTTCTTC.

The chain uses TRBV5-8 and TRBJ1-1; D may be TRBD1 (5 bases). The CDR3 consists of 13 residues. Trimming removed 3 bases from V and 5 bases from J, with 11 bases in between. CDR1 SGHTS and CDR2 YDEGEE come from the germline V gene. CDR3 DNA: TGTGCCAGCAGCTGGGGGGGTGGGACTGAAGCTTTCTTT. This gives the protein CASSWGGGTEAFF.

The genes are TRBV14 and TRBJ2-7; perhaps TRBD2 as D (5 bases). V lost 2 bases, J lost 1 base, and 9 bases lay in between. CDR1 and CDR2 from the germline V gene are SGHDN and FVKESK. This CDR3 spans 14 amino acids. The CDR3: CASSQTGKSYEQYF. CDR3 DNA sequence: TGTGCCAGCAGCCAAACGGGAAAATCCTACGAGCAGTACTTC. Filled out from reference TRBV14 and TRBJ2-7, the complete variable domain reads EAGVTQFPSHSVIEKGQTVTLRCDPISGHDNLYWYRRVMGKEIKFLLHFVKESKQDESGMPNNRFLAERTGGTYSTLKVQPAELEDSGVYFCASSQTGKSYEQYFGPGTRLTVT.

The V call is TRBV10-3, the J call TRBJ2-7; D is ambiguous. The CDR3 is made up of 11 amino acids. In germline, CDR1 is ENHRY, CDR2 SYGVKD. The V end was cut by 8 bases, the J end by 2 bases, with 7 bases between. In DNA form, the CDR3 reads TGTGCCATCGCCCGGGCCTACGAGCAGTACTTC. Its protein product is CAIARAYEQYF.